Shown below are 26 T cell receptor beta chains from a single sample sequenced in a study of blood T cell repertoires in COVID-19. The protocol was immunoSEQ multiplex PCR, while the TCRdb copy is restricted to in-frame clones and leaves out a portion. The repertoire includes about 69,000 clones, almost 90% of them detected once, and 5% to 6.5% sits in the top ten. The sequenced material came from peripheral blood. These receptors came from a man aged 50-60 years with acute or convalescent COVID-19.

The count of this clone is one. The CDR3 loop is CASSPPAGELFF. The CDR3 DNA sequence: TGTGCCAGCAGCCCCCCTGCCGGGGAGCTGTTTTTT. V is TRBV5-5 and J is TRBJ2-2; D remains unclear. Between the trimmed V and J ends, which lost 4 bases and 6 bases, there was a span of 7 bases. CDR3 length equals 12 residues. Germline CDR1 SGHKS, CDR2 YYEKEE (reference sequence). The full variable domain, with the rest looked up from reference TRBV5-5 and TRBJ2-2, is DAGVTQSPTHLIKTRGQQVTLRCSPISGHKSVSWYQQVLGQGPQFIFQYYEKEERGRGNFPDRFSARQFPNYSSELNVNALLLGDSALYLCASSPPAGELFFGEGSRLTVL.

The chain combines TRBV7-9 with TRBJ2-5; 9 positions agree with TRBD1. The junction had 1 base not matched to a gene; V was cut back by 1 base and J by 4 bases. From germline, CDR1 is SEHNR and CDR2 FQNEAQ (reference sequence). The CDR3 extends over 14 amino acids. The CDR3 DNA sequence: TGTGCCAGCAGCTTAGACAGGGGGCTAGAGACCCAGTACTTC. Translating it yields CASSLDRGLETQYF.

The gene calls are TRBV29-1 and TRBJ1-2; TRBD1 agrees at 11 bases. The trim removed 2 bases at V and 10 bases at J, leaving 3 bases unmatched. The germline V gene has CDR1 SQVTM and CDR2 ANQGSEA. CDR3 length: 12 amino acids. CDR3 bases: TGCAGCGTTGAAACGGACAGGGGGCTCTACACCTTC. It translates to CSVETDRGLYTF. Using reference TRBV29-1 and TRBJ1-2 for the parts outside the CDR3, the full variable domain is SAVISQKPSRDICQRGTSLTIQCQVDSQVTMMFWYRQQPGQSLTLIATANQGSEATYESGFVIDKFPISRPNLTFSTLTVSNMSPEDSSIYLCSVETDRGLYTFGSGTRLTVV.

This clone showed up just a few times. CDR3 DNA sequence: TGTGCCAGCAGTAAAGAACAGGGAAGGAACACTGAAGCTTTCTTT. Protein: CASSKEQGRNTEAFF. The chain couples TRBV27 to TRBJ1-1; weak D call: TRBD1 (6 bases). CDR1 is MNHEY and CDR2 is SMNVEV in the germline V gene (reference sequence). Trimming left V 5 bases short and J 1 base short, with 14 bases between. This CDR3 region has 15 residues.

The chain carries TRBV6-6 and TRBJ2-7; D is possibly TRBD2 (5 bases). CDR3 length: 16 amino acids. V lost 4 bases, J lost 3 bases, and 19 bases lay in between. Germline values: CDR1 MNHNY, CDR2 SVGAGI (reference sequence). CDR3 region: CASSWRKAGGDYEQYF. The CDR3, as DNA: TGTGCCAGCAGTTGGCGGAAGGCGGGTGGAGACTACGAGCAGTACTTC.

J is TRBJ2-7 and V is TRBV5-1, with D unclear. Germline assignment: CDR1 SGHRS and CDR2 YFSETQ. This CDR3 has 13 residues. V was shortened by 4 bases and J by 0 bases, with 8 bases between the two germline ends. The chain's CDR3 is CASSPLSSYEQYF. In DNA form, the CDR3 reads TGCGCCAGCAGCCCACTATCCTCCTACGAGCAGTACTTC.

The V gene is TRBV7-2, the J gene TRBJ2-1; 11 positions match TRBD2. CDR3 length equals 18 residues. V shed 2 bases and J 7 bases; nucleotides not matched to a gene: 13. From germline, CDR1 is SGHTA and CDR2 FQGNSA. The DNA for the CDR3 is TGTGCCAGCAGCTTACTTCCTCCACTAGCGGGAGCGGGTAATGAGCAGTTCTTC. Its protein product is CASSLLPPLAGAGNEQFF.

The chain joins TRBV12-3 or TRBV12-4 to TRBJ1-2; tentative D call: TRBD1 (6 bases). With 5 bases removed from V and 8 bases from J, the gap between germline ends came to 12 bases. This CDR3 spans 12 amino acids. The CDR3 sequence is CASSRGQLGYTF. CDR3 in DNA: TGTGCCAGCAGTCGTGGACAGCTGGGCTACACCTTC.

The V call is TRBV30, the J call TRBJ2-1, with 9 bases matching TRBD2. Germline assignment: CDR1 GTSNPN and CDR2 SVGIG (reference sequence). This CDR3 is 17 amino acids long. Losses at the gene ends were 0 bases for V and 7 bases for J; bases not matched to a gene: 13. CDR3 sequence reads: CAWSVIWSSGDQNEQFF. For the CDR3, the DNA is TGTGCCTGGAGTGTAATCTGGTCTAGCGGGGACCAGAATGAGCAGTTCTTC. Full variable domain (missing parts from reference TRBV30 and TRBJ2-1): SQTIHQWPATLVQPVGSPLSLECTVEGTSNPNLYWYRQAAGRGLQLLFYSVGIGQISSEVPQNLSASRPQDRQFILSSKKLLLSDSGFYLCAWSVIWSSGDQNEQFFGPGTRLTVL.

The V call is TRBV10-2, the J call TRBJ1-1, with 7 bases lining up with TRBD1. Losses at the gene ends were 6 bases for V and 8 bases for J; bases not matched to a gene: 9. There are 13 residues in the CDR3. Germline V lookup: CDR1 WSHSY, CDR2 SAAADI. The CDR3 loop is CASRLRGQTEAFF. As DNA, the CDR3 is TGCGCCAGCAGGCTCCGGGGACAGACCGAAGCTTTCTTT.

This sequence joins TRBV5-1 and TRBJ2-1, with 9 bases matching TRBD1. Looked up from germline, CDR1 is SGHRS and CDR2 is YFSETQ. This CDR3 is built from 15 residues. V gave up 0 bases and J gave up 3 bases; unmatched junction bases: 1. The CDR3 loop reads CASSLGDRDYNEQFF. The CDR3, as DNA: TGCGCCAGCAGCTTGGGGGACAGGGACTACAATGAGCAGTTCTTC.

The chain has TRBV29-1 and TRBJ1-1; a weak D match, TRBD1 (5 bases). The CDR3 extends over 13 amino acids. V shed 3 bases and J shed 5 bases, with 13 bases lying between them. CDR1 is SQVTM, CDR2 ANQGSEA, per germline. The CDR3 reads CSVDGREGTEAFF. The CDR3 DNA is TGCAGCGTTGATGGCAGGGAGGGAACTGAAGCTTTCTTT.

CDR3 coding DNA: TGTGCCAGCAGTTACTCTGCAGGGAAGCGTCCAGAGACCCAGTACTTC. Protein product: CASSYSAGKRPETQYF. The chain is built from TRBV6-6 and TRBJ2-5; a weak D match, TRBD1 (5 bases). This CDR3 contains 16 residues. The V gene lost 0 bases and the J gene lost 4 bases, with 15 bases spanning the gap. Germline values: CDR1 MNHNY, CDR2 SVGAGI (reference sequence).

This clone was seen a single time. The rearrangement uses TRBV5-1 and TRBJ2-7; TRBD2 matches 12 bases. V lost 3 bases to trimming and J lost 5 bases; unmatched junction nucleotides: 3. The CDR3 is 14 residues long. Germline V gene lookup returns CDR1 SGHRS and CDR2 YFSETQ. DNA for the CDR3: TGCGCCAGCAGCTCGACTAGCGGGAGCCACGAGCAGTACTTC. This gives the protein CASSSTSGSHEQYF.

The CDR3 here is CASSLDRAYATNEKLFF. In DNA form, the CDR3 reads TGTGCCAGCAGTCTTGACAGGGCCTATGCAACTAATGAAAAACTGTTTTTT. The chain has TRBV27 and TRBJ1-4, with TRBD1 matching over 7 bases. From germline, CDR1 is MNHEY and CDR2 SMNVEV (reference sequence). After removal of 5 bases from V and 0 bases from J, the junction contained 9 bases not matched to a gene. The CDR3 length is 17 residues.

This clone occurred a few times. The chain's CDR3 is CASSLDSSQPQHF. The CDR3 coding sequence is TGTGCCAGCAGCCTCGACAGTAGCCAGCCCCAGCATTTT. The chain has TRBV16 and TRBJ1-5; the D gene is possibly TRBD1 (5 bases). Germline CDR1 KGHSY, CDR2 FQNENV. This CDR3 spans 13 amino acids. With 4 bases removed from V and 7 bases from J, the gap between germline ends came to 11 bases.

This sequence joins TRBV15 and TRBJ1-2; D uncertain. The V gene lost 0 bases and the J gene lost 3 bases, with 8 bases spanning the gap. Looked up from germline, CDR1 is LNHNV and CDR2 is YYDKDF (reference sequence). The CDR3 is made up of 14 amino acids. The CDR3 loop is CATSRDRPDYGYTF. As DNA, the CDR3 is TGTGCCACCAGCAGAGATCGCCCGGACTATGGCTACACCTTC.

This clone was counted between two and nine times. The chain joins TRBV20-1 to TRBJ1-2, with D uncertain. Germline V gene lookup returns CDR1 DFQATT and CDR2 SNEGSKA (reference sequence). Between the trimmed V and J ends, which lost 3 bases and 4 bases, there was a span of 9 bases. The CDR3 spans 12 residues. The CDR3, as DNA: TGCAGTGCTAGTCAGGCAGCCTATGGCTACACCTTC. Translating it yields CSASQAAYGYTF.

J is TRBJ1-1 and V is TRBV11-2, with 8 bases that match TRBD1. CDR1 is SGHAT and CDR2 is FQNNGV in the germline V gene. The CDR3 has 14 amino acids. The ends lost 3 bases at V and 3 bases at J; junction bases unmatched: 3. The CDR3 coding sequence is TGTGCCAGCAGCTTCGGACAGGGTTACACTGAAGCTTTCTTT. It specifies CASSFGQGYTEAFF.

In nucleotides, the CDR3 is TGTGCCAGCGGGATAGGGGGGGCCCACGAGCAGTACTTC. It is translated as CASGIGGAHEQYF. This chain joins TRBV27 and TRBJ2-7; the D gene is possibly TRBD2 (7 bases). The CDR3 consists of 13 residues. V lost 8 bases and J 5 bases, leaving 16 bases between the germline ends. Germline values: CDR1 MNHEY, CDR2 SMNVEV (reference sequence).

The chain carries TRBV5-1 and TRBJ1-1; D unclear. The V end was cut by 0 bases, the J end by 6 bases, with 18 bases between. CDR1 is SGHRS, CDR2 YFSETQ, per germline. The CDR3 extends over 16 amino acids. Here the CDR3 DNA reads TGCGCCAGCAGCTTGGGGGCGGGGTGGGGTGTCGCTGAAGCTTTCTTT. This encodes CASSLGAGWGVAEAFF. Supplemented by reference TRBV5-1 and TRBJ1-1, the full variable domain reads KAGVTQTPRYLIKTRGQQVTLSCSPISGHRSVSWYQQTPGQGLQFLFEYFSETQRNKGNFPGRFSGRQFSNSRSEMNVSTLELGDSALYLCASSLGAGWGVAEAFFGQGTRLTVV.

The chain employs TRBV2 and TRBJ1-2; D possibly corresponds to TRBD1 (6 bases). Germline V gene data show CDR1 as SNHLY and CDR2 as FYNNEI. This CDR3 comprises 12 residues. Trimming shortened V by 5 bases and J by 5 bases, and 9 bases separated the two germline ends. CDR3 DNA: TGTGCCAGCAGTAAGGACAGTTATGGCTACACCTTC. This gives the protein CASSKDSYGYTF.

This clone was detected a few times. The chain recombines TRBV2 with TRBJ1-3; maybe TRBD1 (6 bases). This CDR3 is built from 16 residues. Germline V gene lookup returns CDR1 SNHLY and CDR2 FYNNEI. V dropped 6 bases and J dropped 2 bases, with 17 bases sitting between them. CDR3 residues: CASRVTLYRAGNTIYF. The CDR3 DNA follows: TGTGCCAGCAGGGTGACCCTTTACAGGGCTGGAAACACCATATATTTT.

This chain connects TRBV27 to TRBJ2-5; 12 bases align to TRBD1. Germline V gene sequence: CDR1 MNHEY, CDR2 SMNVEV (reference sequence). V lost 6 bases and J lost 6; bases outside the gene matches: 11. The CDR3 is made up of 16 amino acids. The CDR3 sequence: CASRSGQGALIKTQYF. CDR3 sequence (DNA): TGTGCCAGCAGGTCGGGACAGGGGGCGTTAATTAAGACCCAGTACTTC.

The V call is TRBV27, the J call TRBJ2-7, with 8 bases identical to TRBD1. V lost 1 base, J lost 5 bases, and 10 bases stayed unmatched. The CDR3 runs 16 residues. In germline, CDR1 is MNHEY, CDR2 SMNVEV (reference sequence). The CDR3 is CASSLFPQGAVNEQYF. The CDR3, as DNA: TGTGCCAGCAGTTTATTCCCTCAGGGGGCAGTCAACGAGCAGTACTTC.

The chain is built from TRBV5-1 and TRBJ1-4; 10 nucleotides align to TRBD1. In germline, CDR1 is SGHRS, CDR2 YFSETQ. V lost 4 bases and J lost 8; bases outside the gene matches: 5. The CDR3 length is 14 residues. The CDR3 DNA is TGCGCCAGCAGCCCGACAGGGGGCCAGGAAAAACTGTTTTTT. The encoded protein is CASSPTGGQEKLFF.